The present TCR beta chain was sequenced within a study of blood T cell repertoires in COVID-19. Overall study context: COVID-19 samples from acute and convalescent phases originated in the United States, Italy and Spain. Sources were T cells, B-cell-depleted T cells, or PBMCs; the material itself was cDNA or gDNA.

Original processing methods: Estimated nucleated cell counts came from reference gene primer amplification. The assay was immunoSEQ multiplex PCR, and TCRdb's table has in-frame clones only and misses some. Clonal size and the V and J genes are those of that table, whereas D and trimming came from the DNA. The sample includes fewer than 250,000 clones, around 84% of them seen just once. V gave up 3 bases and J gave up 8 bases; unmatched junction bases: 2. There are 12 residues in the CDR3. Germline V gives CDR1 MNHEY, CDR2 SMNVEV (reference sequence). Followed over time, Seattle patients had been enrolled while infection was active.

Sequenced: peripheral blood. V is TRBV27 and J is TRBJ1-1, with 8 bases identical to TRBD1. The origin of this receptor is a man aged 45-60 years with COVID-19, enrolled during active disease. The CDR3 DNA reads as TGTGCCAGCAGTTTCCGACAGGGGGAAGCTTTCTTT. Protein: CASSFRQGEAFF.